The sequence of this T cell receptor beta chain was determined in a study of cytotoxic CD8 clonotypes in ibrutinib-treated CLL. Study observations and caveats: Samples from sustained-remission and progressing patients were taken at different times. Exceeding age-matched healthy donors, baseline clonality also tracked the counts of circulating CD8+ T cells. Clonality went up at ibrutinib response and then declined back toward baseline at progression.

V shed 3 bases and J 4 bases; nucleotides not matched to a gene: 7. CDR1 is SGDLS, CDR2 YYNGEE, per germline. This CDR3 has 15 amino acids. Some clones are missing from TCRdb's copy, which holds only in-frame ones; the method was immunoSEQ multiplex PCR. The data hold about 21,000 clones, with 65% to 75% observed a single time. This clone has a handful of counts. Its target is unknown. The rearrangement joins TRBV9 to TRBJ2-7; 10 bases align to TRBD2. This clonotype was sampled from a human donor with chronic lymphocytic leukemia. The sequences come from PBMCs, collected before ibrutinib treatment. The CDR3 nucleotides are TGTGCCAGCAGCGCGGCCTCTAGCGGGAGTTACGAGCAGTACTTC. It is translated as CASSAASSGSYEQYF.